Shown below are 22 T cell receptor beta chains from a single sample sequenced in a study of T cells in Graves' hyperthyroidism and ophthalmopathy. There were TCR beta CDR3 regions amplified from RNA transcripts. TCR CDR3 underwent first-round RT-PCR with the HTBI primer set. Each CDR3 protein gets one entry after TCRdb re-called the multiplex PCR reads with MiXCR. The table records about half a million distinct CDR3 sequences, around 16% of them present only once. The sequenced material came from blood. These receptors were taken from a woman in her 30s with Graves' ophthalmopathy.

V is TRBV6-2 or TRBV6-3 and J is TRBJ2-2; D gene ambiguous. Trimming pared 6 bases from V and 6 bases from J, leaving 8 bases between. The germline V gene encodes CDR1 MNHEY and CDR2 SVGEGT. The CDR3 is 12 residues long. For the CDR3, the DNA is TGTGCCAGCAGGCCCTTCTCCGGGGAGCTGTTTTTT. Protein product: CASRPFSGELFF.

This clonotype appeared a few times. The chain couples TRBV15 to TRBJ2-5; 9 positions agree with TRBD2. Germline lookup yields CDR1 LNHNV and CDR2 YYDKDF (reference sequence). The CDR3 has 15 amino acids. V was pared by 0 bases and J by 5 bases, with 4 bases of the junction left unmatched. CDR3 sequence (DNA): TGTGCCACCAGCAGAGATCCTAGCGGGACGGAGACCCAGTACTTC. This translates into CATSRDPSGTETQYF. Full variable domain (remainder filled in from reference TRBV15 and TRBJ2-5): DAMVIQNPRYQVTQFGKPVTLSCSQTLNHNVMYWYQQKSSQAPKLLFHYYDKDFNNEADTPDNFQSRRPNTSFCFLDIRSPGLGDTAMYLCATSRDPSGTETQYFGPGTRLLVL.

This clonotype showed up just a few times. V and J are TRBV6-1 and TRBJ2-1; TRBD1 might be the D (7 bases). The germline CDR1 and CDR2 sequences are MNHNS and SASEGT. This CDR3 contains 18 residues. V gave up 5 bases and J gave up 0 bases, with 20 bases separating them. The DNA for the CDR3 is TGTGCCAGCAGTTCCCGGACAGGACTACGGGGCTCCTACAATGAGCAGTTCTTC. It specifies CASSSRTGLRGSYNEQFF.

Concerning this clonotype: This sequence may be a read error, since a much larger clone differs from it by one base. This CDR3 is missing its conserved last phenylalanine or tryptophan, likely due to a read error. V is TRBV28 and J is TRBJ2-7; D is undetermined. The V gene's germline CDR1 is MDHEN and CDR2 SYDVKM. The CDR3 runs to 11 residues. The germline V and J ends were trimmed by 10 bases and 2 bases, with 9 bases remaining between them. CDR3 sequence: CATKGPYEQYL. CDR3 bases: TGTGCCACCAAAGGACCCTACGAGCAGTACCTC.

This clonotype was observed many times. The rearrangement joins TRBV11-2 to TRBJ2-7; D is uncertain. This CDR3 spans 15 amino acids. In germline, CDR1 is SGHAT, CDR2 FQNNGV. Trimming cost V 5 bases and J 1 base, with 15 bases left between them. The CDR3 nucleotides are TGTGCCAGCAGCCCTACCCCGCCTGGATCCTACGAGCAGTACTTC. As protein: CASSPTPPGSYEQYF.

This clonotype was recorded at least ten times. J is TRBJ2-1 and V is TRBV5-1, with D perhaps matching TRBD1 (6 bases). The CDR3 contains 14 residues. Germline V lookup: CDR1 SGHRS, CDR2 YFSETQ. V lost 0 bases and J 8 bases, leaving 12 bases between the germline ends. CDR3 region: CASSLGGRFDEQFF. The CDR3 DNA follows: TGCGCCAGCAGCTTGGGGGGGCGGTTCGATGAGCAGTTCTTC.

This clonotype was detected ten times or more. The CDR3: CATSREDSPSTEQYF. Written as DNA, the CDR3 is TGTGCCACCAGCAGAGAGGACAGTCCGTCCACCGAGCAGTACTTC. This rearrangement joins TRBV15 to TRBJ2-7; TRBD1 is a possible D gene (6 bases). The ends were cut back, 0 bases at V and 6 bases at J, with 15 bases in the middle. CDR1 and CDR2 (germline): LNHNV, YYDKDF (reference sequence). The CDR3 length is 15 residues.

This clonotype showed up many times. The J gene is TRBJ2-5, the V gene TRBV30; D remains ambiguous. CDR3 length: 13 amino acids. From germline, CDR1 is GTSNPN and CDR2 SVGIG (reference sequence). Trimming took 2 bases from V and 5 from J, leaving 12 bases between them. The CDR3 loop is CAWSWWHRETQYF. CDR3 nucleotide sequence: TGTGCCTGGAGTTGGTGGCACCGGGAGACCCAGTACTTC. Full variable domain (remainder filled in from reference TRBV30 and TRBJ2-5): SQTIHQWPATLVQPVGSPLSLECTVEGTSNPNLYWYRQAAGRGLQLLFYSVGIGQISSEVPQNLSASRPQDRQFILSSKKLLLSDSGFYLCAWSWWHRETQYFGPGTRLLVL.

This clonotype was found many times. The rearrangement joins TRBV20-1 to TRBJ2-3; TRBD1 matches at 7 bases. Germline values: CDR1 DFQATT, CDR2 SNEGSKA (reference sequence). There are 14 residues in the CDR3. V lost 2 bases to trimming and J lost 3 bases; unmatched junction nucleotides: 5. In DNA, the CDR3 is TGCAGTGCTAGACCCTGGACAGGAACAGATACGCAGTATTTT. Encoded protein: CSARPWTGTDTQYF.

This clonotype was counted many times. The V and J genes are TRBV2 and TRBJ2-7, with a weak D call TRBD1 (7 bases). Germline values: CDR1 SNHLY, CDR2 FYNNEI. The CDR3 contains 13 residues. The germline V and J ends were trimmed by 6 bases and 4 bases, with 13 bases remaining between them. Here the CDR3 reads CASREGQLYEQYF. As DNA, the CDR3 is TGTGCCAGCAGGGAGGGACAGCTATACGAGCAGTACTTC. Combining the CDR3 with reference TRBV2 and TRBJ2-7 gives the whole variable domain EPEVTQTPSHQVTQMGQEVILRCVPISNHLYFYWYRQILGQKVEFLVSFYNNEISEKSEIFDDQFSVERPDGSNFTLKIRSTKLEDSAMYFCASREGQLYEQYFGPGTRLTVT.

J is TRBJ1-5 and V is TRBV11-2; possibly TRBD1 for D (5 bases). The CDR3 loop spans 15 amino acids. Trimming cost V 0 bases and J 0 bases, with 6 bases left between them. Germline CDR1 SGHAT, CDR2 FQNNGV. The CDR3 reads CASSLDGASNQPQHF. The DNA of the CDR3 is TGTGCCAGCAGCTTAGATGGGGCTAGCAATCAGCCCCAGCATTTT. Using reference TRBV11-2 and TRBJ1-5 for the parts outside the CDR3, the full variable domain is EAGVAQSPRYKIIEKRQSVAFWCNPISGHATLYWYQQILGQGPKLLIQFQNNGVVDDSQLPKDRFSAERLKGVDSTLKIQPAKLEDSAVYLCASSLDGASNQPQHFGDGTRLSIL.

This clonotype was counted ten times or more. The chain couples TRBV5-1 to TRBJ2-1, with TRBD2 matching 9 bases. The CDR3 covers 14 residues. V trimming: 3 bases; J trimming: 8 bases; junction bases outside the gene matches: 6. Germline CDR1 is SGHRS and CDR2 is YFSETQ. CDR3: CASSSGGRADEQFF. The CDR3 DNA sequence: TGCGCCAGCAGCTCCGGCGGGAGGGCCGATGAGCAGTTCTTC.

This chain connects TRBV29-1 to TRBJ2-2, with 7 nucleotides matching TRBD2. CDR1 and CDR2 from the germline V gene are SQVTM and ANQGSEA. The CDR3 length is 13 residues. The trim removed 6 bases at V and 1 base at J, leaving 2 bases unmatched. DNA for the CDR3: TGCAGCGTGGGGAGGGTGAACACCGGGGAGCTGTTTTTT. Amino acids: CSVGRVNTGELFF.

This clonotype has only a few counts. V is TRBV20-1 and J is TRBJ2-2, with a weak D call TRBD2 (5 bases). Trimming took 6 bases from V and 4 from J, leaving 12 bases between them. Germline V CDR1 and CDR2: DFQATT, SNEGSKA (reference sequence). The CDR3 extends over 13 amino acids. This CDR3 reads CSATRTATGELFF. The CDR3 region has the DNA TGCAGTGCCACACGGACTGCCACCGGGGAGCTGTTTTTT.

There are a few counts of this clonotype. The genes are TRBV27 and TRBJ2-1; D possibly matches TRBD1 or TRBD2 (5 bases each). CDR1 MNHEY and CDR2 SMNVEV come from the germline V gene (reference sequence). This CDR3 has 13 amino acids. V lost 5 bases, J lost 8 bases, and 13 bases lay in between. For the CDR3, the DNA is TGTGCCAGCAGTCCGACTACAGGCGATGAGCAGTTCTTC. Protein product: CASSPTTGDEQFF.

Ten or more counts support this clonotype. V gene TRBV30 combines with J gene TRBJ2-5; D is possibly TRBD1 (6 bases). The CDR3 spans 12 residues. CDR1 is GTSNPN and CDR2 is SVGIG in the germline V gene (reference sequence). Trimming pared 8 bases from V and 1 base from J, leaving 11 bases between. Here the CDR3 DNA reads TGTGCCCATACAGGGAGCCAAGAGACCCAGTACTTC. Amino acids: CAHTGSQETQYF. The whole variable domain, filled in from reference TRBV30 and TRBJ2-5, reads SQTIHQWPATLVQPVGSPLSLECTVEGTSNPNLYWYRQAAGRGLQLLFYSVGIGQISSEVPQNLSASRPQDRQFILSSKKLLLSDSGFYLCAHTGSQETQYFGPGTRLLVL.

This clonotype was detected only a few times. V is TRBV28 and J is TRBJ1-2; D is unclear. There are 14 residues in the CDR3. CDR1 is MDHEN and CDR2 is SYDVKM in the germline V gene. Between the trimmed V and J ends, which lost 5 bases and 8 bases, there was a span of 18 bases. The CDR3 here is CASSPTSQNRGYTF. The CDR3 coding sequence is TGTGCCAGCAGTCCTACTTCCCAAAACCGAGGCTACACCTTC.

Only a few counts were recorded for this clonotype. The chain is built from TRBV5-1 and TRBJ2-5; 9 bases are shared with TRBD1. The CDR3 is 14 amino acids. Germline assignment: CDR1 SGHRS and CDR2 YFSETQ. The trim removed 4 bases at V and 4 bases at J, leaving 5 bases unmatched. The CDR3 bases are TGCGCCAGCAGCGGGACAGGGCGGTCAGAGACCCAGTACTTC. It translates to CASSGTGRSETQYF.

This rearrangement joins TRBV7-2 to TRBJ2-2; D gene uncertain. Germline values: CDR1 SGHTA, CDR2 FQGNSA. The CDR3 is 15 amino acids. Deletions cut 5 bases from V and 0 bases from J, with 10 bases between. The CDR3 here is CTSSASGSNTGELFF. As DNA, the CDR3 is TGTACCAGCAGCGCCTCTGGTTCGAACACCGGGGAGCTGTTTTTT.

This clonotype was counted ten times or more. CDR3 DNA: TGTGCCAGCAGCTCTTTGATCGGCTACGAGCAGTACTTC. Amino acids: CASSSLIGYEQYF. The chain is built from TRBV7-3 and TRBJ2-7; D is undetermined. This CDR3 contains 13 residues. Trimming removed 4 bases from V and 3 bases from J, with 10 bases in between. Germline values: CDR1 SGHTA, CDR2 FQGTGA.

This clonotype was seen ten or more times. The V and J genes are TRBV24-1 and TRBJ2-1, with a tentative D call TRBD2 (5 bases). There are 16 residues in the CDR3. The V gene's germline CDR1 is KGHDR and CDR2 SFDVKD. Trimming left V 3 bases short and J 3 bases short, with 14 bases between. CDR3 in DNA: TGTGCCACCAGTGATCCAGGACGGGAAAACTACAATGAGCAGTTCTTC. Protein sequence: CATSDPGRENYNEQFF.

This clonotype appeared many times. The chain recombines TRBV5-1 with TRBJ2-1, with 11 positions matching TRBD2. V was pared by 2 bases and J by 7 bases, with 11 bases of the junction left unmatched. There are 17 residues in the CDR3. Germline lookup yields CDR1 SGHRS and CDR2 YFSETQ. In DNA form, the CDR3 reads TGCGCCAGCAGCTTACTTCAACTAGCGGGAGAAGGTAATGAGCAGTTCTTC. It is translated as CASSLLQLAGEGNEQFF.